This entry describes one TCR beta chain. Its antigen remains unidentified. No base quality values were provided; no much bigger clone lies one nucleotide off. For sequencing of the TCRbeta CDR3 region, genomic DNA was extracted from the sorted cells. The immunoSEQ Assay was used to sequence the TCRbeta CDR3 regions. TCRdb re-hosts the immuneACCESS table, in-frame sequences only. Its copies lack some clones; in the studies checked, an unresolved V gene accounts for under half of them, and the cause for the rest is not known. Across this sample there are 96,000 or so clones, with less than 95% seen only once. The top ten hold around 1.6% of the sample. V drops 2 bases and J drops 3 bases, leaving 27 bases in between. From its cysteine to its phenylalanine, the CDR3 spans 20 amino acids. Of the read, only the CDR3 DNA is kept; its 60 bases are in frame from base 1. CDR1 is given as ENHRY and CDR2 as SYGVKD, both from the germline V gene.

The trial excluded patients who had a history of autoimmune disease or who were on systemic immunosuppression. In every dose cohort, peripheral blood was drawn for TCR sequencing at baseline, cycle 4 day 1, and cycle 7 day 1. The samples were taken from a phase I, first-in-human, multicenter, open-label dose-escalation trial of ivuxolimab. Adults with locally advanced or metastatic melanoma, renal cell, hepatocellular, or head and neck squamous cell carcinoma were enrolled in the trial. Before TCR sequencing, CD4+ T cells and CD8+ T cells were sorted from peripheral blood as separate populations. This entry belongs to a study of OX40 agonist ivuxolimab in advanced cancers. Concerning the study at large: The costimulatory receptor OX40 (CD134) was targeted by ivuxolimab, a fully human IgG2 agonistic monoclonal antibody. Intravenous ivuxolimab was administered to patients every 2 weeks at six dose levels: 0.01, 0.1, 0.3, 1.5, 3 and 10 mg/kg. Of the approximately 50 dose-escalation patients, hepatocellular carcinoma was present in roughly 19, melanoma in approximately 15, renal cell carcinoma in 9 and head and neck cancer in 9. In the dose-escalation cohort, 75% to 85% of patients were male, and the mean age was roughly 60 years with a range of about 20 to 79. Patients were allowed to have had prior anti-PD-1, anti-PD-L1 or anti-CTLA-4 therapy, and around 41% of the dose-escalation patients had previously received checkpoint inhibitors. Three dose-escalation patients achieved partial responses, one with hepatocellular carcinoma and two with cutaneous melanoma. The purpose of peripheral TCRbeta sequencing was to test whether ivuxolimab changed TCR sequence diversity and led to clonal T-cell expansion. The paper covers the monotherapy dose-escalation part of the phase I ivuxolimab trial, which included N of about 50 patients.

On the study overall, not on this receptor specifically: At doses of 0.1 to 3.0 mg/kg, clonal expansion of both CD4+ and CD8+ blood T cells was observed from baseline to week 6. Low levels of normalized T-cell clonal expansion were also seen in some patients who did not respond. In the 0.1-3.0 mg/kg groups, partial responders had among the lowest normalized peripheral clonal expansion, particularly in CD8+ T cells. Which antigens the clonally expanded peripheral T cells were specific for was not determined. After ivuxolimab, CD8+ T cells had more expanded clones than CD4+ T cells on average.

The receptor chain draws on TRBV10-3 and TRBJ2-3; the D call is possibly TRBD1 or TRBD2, each sharing 8 bases. This receptor was identified in an adult with an advanced solid tumor such as melanoma, head and neck, liver or kidney cancer. The sequences come from CD4+ or CD8+ T cells sorted from blood, collected in a trial of the OX40 agonist ivuxolimab. In nucleotide form, the sequence is TGTGCCATCAGTGAGGCAACAACAGGGGGTCGAGCGGGAGTGACAGATACGCAGTATTTT. Its coded protein is CAISEATTGGRAGVTDTQYF.